This T cell receptor beta chain originates from a study of beta chain features in type 1 diabetes. As every portion of the isolated RNA was reverse transcribed, the sequencing read expressed TCRB transcripts. Measured with immunoSEQ multiplex PCR; TCRdb has only the in-frame clones, and not every one. The sample consists of about 360,000 clones, around 12% of them appearing once. Material for sequencing was naive CD4+ T cells from blood. The TCR sequence derives from a man aged 18 to 35 in good health.

The DNA for the CDR3 is TGTGCCAGCAGTTCCTCCCGGGCAGGGTGGGATGAGCAGTTCTTC. Translation gives CASSSSRAGWDEQFF. The chain carries TRBV6-5 and TRBJ2-1, with D possibly TRBD1 on 5 matching bases. Trimming took off 4 bases at V and 8 bases at J, with 18 bases between the two ends. The CDR3 length is 15 residues. CDR1 is MNHEY, CDR2 SVGAGI, per germline.